Shown below are 19 T cell receptor beta chains from a single sample sequenced in a study of shared clonotypes between healthy human individuals. Here immunoSEQ multiplex PCR was the method, and the copy in TCRdb shows in-frame clones only, minus some. The data contain 950,000 to 1,100,000 clones, around 76% of them singletons. Sequenced sample: memory CD4+ T cells sorted from blood. This sample's subset: CD45RA-negative fraction. These receptors were obtained from a man in his late teens or twenties in good health.

The rearrangement uses TRBV28 and TRBJ1-4, with D tentatively TRBD1 (5 bases). The V and J ends lost 8 bases and 12 bases respectively, with 13 bases between them. Germline V gene lookup returns CDR1 MDHEN and CDR2 SYDVKM. There are 11 residues in the CDR3. The CDR3 loop reads CASGVGTELFF. The CDR3 bases are TGTGCCAGCGGGGTGGGGACGGAACTGTTTTTT.

The J gene is TRBJ2-3, the V gene TRBV27; 10 bases are a match to TRBD2. Germline CDR1 MNHEY, CDR2 SMNVEV (reference sequence). The CDR3 length is 16 residues. The V segment lost 4 bases and the J segment 2 bases; nucleotides outside the gene matches: 6. The CDR3 loop is CASSSLAGAYTDTQYF. The CDR3 DNA reads as TGTGCCAGCAGTTCCCTAGCGGGGGCCTACACAGATACGCAGTATTTT.

This chain links TRBV7-2 with TRBJ2-5; 10 bases map to TRBD2. V shed 2 bases and J 4 bases; nucleotides not matched to a gene: 7. Per the germline V gene, CDR1 is SGHTA and CDR2 is FQGNSA. The CDR3 sequence is 16 residues long. The CDR3: CASSLSSGRLPETQYF. The CDR3 DNA is TGTGCCAGCAGCTTAAGTAGCGGGAGGCTTCCAGAGACCCAGTACTTC.

The CDR3 sequence is CASSGDSRYNQPQHF. In nucleotides, the CDR3 is TGTGCCAGCTCGGGGGATTCTCGCTACAATCAGCCCCAGCATTTT. The chain links TRBV18 to TRBJ1-5, with D possibly being TRBD1 (5 bases). The CDR3 consists of 15 residues. CDR1 and CDR2 (germline): KGHSH, LQKENI. V was trimmed by 6 bases and J by 3 bases, leaving 15 bases between them.

There are a few counts of this clone. V gene TRBV7-2 combines with J gene TRBJ2-7, with TRBD1 as a possible D gene (5 bases). The germline CDR1 and CDR2 sequences are SGHTA and FQGNSA. This CDR3 is 12 amino acids long. Trimming cost V 5 bases and J 6 bases, with 11 bases left between them. This CDR3 reads CASSIRVGEQYF. CDR3 DNA sequence: TGTGCCAGCAGCATCAGGGTTGGCGAGCAGTACTTC.

V is TRBV10-3 and J is TRBJ2-3; no clear D gene. V lost 9 bases to trimming and J lost 3 bases, with 13 bases between them. The germline V gene encodes CDR1 ENHRY and CDR2 SYGVKD. The CDR3 sequence is 13 residues long. CDR3 DNA: TGTGCCATAAGCGTGGGTGTAACAGATACGCAGTATTTT. This codes for CAISVGVTDTQYF.

V and J are TRBV10-3 and TRBJ2-5, with TRBD2 matching over 12 bases. This CDR3 is 15 amino acids long. J was trimmed by 1 base and V by 3 bases; bases with no gene match: 0. Looked up from germline, CDR1 is ENHRY and CDR2 is SYGVKD. The CDR3 reads CAISELAGGQETQYF. CDR3 bases: TGTGCCATCAGTGAACTAGCGGGGGGCCAAGAGACCCAGTACTTC.

This clone has only a few counts. V usage is TRBV7-6 and J usage is TRBJ1-1, with TRBD1 matching 7 bases. Germline trimming cut 4 bases from V and 4 bases from J; bases unmatched to any gene: 3. Per germline, CDR1 SGHVS and CDR2 FNYEAQ. CDR3 length: 13 amino acids. The CDR3 spells CASSSTGSTEAFF. The DNA of the CDR3 is TGTGCCAGCAGCTCGACAGGGAGCACTGAAGCTTTCTTT.

The chain couples TRBV4-2 to TRBJ2-3, with 9 bases fitting TRBD2. Germline V gives CDR1 LGHNA, CDR2 YNFKEQ. The CDR3 has 16 residues. After removal of 0 bases from V and 2 bases from J, the junction contained 3 bases not matched to a gene. The CDR3 DNA reads as TGTGCCAGCAGCCAAGAACAGCGGGGGGTCACAGATACGCAGTATTTT. The encoded protein is CASSQEQRGVTDTQYF.

The chain joins TRBV7-2 to TRBJ1-6; TRBD1 is a possible D gene (6 bases). Germline CDR1 and CDR2: SGHTA and FQGNSA. The CDR3 has 14 residues. V lost 5 bases and J lost 10, with 15 bases in between. The CDR3 here is CASSPGGGRSPLHF. DNA of the CDR3: TGTGCCAGCAGCCCGGGGGGGGGCCGATCACCCCTCCACTTT.

The chain uses TRBV2 and TRBJ2-7, with D possibly called TRBD1 or TRBD2 (5 bases each). This CDR3 has 14 residues. Trimming shortened V by 3 bases and J by 3 bases, and 12 bases separated the two germline ends. CDR1 SNHLY and CDR2 FYNNEI come from the germline V gene. This chain's CDR3 is CASSEQGAGYEQYF. The CDR3 region has the DNA TGTGCCAGCAGTGAGCAGGGCGCGGGCTACGAGCAGTACTTC.

V and J are TRBV6-6 and TRBJ2-7; tentatively, D is TRBD1 or TRBD2 (5 bases each). The CDR3 totals 15 residues. Looked up from germline, CDR1 is MNHNY and CDR2 is SVGAGI (reference sequence). V lost 7 bases and J lost 3, with 19 bases in between. The DNA for the CDR3 is TGTGCCAGCATGGGGCTCGGGGTACCTGGCTACGAGCAGTACTTC. It codes for CASMGLGVPGYEQYF.

The J gene is TRBJ1-1, the V gene TRBV7-2, with TRBD1 as a possible D gene (5 bases). This CDR3 spans 13 amino acids. Germline assignment: CDR1 SGHTA and CDR2 FQGNSA. V shed 7 bases and J shed 1 base, with 10 bases lying between them. CDR3 amino acids: CASTSDRNTEAFF. The CDR3 coding sequence is TGTGCCAGCACCTCCGACAGGAACACTGAAGCTTTCTTT.

The sample holds a few counts of this clone. The V call is TRBV5-1, the J call TRBJ2-7; weak D call: TRBD1 (5 bases). V lost 3 bases, J lost 6 bases, and 7 bases lay in between. This CDR3 contains 11 residues. Germline V gene data show CDR1 as SGHRS and CDR2 as YFSETQ. The CDR3 loop reads CASSSGREQYF. In DNA, the CDR3 is TGCGCCAGCAGCTCAGGGCGCGAGCAGTACTTC. Drawing the rest from reference TRBV5-1 and TRBJ2-7, the complete variable domain is KAGVTQTPRYLIKTRGQQVTLSCSPISGHRSVSWYQQTPGQGLQFLFEYFSETQRNKGNFPGRFSGRQFSNSRSEMNVSTLELGDSALYLCASSSGREQYFGPGTRLTVT.

V and J are TRBV2 and TRBJ2-5; 10 bases fit TRBD2. Losses at the gene ends were 6 bases for V and 7 bases for J; bases not matched to a gene: 14. From germline, CDR1 is SNHLY and CDR2 FYNNEI. The CDR3 spans 16 residues. The CDR3 loop is CASRISAGGSYVTQYF. CDR3 nucleotide sequence: TGTGCCAGCAGGATTTCAGCGGGAGGGAGCTATGTGACCCAGTACTTC. The full variable domain, in which reference TRBV2 and TRBJ2-5 provide the parts outside the CDR3, is EPEVTQTPSHQVTQMGQEVILRCVPISNHLYFYWYRQILGQKVEFLVSFYNNEISEKSEIFDDQFSVERPDGSNFTLKIRSTKLEDSAMYFCASRISAGGSYVTQYFGPGTRLLVL.

The chain joins TRBV21-1 to TRBJ2-1; TRBD2, the D gene given by the table, was not confirmed from the DNA. TRBV21-1 is a documented pseudogene. The length of the CDR3 is 17 residues. CDR3 DNA sequence: TGTGCCAGCGGGAGAGGCGACTGGAAAAAGTCCTACAATGAGCAGTTCTTC. Translation gives CASGRGDWKKSYNEQFF.

The rearrangement joins TRBV6-1 to TRBJ1-2; D is possibly TRBD1 (5 bases). Trimming cost V 2 bases and J 0 bases, with 7 bases left between them. This CDR3 has 14 amino acids. CDR1 MNHNS and CDR2 SASEGT come from the germline V gene. The CDR3 nucleotides are TGTGCCAGCAGTGAAAGGGGCACTAACTATGGCTACACCTTC. It specifies CASSERGTNYGYTF.

Of note for this clone: Since a much larger clone is just one base distant, this may be a read error. The V gene is TRBV4-3, the J gene TRBJ2-3, with D unresolved. Trimming shortened V by 0 bases and J by 0 bases, and 4 bases separated the two germline ends. The CDR3 spans 14 residues. CDR1 LGHNA and CDR2 YSLEER come from the germline V gene. Written as DNA, the CDR3 is TGCGCCAGCAGCCAAGAACACAGCACAGATACGCAGTATTTT. It codes for CASSQEHSTDTQYF.

The chain is built from TRBV27 and TRBJ1-6, with no clear D. Germline V CDR1 and CDR2: MNHEY, SMNVEV (reference sequence). The length of the CDR3 is 15 residues. V was cut by 1 base and J by 6 bases, with 10 bases left in between. CDR3 sequence reads: CASSLFSQSNSPLHF. The CDR3 coding sequence is TGTGCCAGCAGTTTATTTAGTCAGTCTAATTCACCCCTCCACTTT.